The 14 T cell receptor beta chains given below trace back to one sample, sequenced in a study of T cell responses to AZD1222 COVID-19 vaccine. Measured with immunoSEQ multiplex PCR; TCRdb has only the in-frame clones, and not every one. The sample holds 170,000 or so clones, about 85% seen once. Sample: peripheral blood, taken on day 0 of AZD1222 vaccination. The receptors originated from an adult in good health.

The CDR3 nucleotides read TGTGCCAGCAGGATACTAGCGGGAGGTGAGCAGTACTTC. Amino acid sequence: CASRILAGGEQYF. This chain links TRBV12-3 or TRBV12-4 with TRBJ2-7, with TRBD2 identical over 12 bases. The CDR3 runs 13 residues. Trimming took 6 bases from V and 7 from J; bases not matched to a gene: 4.

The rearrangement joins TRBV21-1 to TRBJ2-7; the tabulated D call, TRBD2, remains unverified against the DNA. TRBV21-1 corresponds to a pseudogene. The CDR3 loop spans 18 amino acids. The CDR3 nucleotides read TGTGCCAGCAGCGTACGGACTAGCGGGAGAATATTCGGCTACGAGCAGTACTTC. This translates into CASSVRTSGRIFGYEQYF.

This chain's CDR3 is CASSLSTRRSPLHF. For the CDR3, the DNA is TGTGCCAGCAGCCTAAGCACCCGTAGGTCACCCCTCCACTTT. The genes are TRBV11-2 and TRBJ1-6, with no clear D. Trimming removed 5 bases from V and 10 bases from J, with 15 bases in between. This CDR3 comprises 14 residues. Germline loops: CDR1 SGHAT, CDR2 FQNNGV.

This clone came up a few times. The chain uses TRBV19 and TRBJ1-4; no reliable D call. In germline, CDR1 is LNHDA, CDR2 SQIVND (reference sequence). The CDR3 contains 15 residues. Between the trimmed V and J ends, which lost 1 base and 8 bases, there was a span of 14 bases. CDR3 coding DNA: TGTGCCAGTAGTATAGTTGGAGGGTATAAAGAAAAACTGTTTTTT. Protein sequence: CASSIVGGYKEKLFF.

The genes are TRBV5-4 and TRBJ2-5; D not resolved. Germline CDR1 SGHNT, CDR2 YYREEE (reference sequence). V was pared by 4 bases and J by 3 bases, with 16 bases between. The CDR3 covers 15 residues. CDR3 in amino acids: CASSHPVEVEETQYF. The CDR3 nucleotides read TGTGCCAGCAGCCATCCCGTTGAGGTTGAAGAGACCCAGTACTTC.

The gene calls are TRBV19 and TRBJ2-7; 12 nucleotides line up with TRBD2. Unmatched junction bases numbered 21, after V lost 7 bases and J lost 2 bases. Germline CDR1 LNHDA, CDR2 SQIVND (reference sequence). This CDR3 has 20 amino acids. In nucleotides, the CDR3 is TGTGCCAGTACCCCAGAGAGGGCTAGATCCGGACTAGCGGGGACCTACGAGCAGTACTTC. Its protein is CASTPERARSGLAGTYEQYF.

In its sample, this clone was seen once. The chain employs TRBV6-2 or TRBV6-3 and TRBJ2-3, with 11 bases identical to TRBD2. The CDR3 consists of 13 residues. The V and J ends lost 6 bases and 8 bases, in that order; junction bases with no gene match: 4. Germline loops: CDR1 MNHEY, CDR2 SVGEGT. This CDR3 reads CASSRLAGSTQYF. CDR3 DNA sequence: TGTGCCAGCAGCAGACTAGCGGGAAGTACGCAGTATTTT.

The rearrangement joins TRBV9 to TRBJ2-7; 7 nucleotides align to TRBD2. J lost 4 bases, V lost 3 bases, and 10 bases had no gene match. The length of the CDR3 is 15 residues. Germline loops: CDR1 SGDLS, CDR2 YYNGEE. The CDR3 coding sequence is TGTGCCAGCAGCGCGAGCGGGGTGGGTGAGTACGAGCAGTACTTC. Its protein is CASSASGVGEYEQYF.

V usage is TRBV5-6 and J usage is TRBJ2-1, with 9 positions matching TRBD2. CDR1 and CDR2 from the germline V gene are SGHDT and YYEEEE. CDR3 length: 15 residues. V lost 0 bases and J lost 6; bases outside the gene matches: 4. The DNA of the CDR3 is TGTGCCAGCAGCTTGGGGCCAGCGGGGGGCAATGAGCAGTTCTTC. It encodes CASSLGPAGGNEQFF.

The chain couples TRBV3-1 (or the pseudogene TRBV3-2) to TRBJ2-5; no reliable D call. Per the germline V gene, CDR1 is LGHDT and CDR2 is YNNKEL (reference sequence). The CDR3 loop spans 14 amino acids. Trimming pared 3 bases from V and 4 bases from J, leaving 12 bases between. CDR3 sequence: CASSQRQVGETQYF. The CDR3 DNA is TGTGCCAGCAGCCAGAGACAAGTAGGAGAGACCCAGTACTTC.

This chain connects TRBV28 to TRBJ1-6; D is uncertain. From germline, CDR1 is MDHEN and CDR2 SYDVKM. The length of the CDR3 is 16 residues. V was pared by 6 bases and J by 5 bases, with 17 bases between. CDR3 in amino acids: CASSLTEGTNNSPLHF. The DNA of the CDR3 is TGTGCCAGCAGCCTAACGGAGGGTACGAATAATTCACCCCTCCACTTT.

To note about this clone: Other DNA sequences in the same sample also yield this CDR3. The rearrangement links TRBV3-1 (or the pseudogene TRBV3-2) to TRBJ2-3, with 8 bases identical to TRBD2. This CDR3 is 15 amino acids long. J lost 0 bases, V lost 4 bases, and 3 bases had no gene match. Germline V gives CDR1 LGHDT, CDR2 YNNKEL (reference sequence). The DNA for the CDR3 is TGTGCCAGCAGCCCCACTAGCGGCAGCACAGATACGCAGTATTTT. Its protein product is CASSPTSGSTDTQYF.

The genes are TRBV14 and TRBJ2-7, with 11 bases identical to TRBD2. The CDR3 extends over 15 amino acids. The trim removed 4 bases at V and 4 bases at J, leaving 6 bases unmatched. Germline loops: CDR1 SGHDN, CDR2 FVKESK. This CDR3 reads CASSLASGGLYEQYF. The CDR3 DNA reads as TGTGCCAGCAGCCTCGCTAGCGGGGGGCTTTACGAGCAGTACTTC.

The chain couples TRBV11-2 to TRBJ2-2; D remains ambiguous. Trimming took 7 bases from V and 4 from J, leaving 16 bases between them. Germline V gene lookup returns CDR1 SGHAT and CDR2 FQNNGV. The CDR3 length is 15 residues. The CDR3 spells CASTPRVGGTGELFF. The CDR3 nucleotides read TGTGCCAGCACCCCGCGCGTCGGCGGCACCGGGGAGCTGTTTTTT.